Presented here are 19 T cell receptor beta chains from one specimen sequenced in a study of PD-1 blockade in classical Hodgkin lymphoma. Sequencing was performed with immunoSEQ multiplex PCR; in TCRdb, only in-frame clones are kept and a portion is missing. The sample lists roughly 6,900 clones; roughly 90% were seen once. Time point reported: cycle 4 day 1 (C4D1), after 6 weeks of nivolumab. Each of the patients experienced relapse following autologous stem cell transplantation, and their brentuximab vedotin exposure differed. This material consisted of peripheral blood mononuclear cells (PBMCs), taken before the fourth cycle of nivolumab. The source is a human donor with classical Hodgkin lymphoma.

This chain uses TRBV5-6 with TRBJ1-2, with TRBD1 as a possible D gene (5 bases). The CDR3 has 14 residues. Germline values: CDR1 SGHDT, CDR2 YYEEEE. V lost 4 bases, J lost 6 bases, and 16 bases lay in between. The CDR3: CASSPWDRPNGYTF. The CDR3 coding sequence is TGTGCCAGCAGCCCTTGGGACCGGCCAAATGGCTACACCTTC.

The chain recombines TRBV9 with TRBJ2-2; the match to TRBD2 covers 9 bases. The CDR3 consists of 16 residues. Trimming removed 0 bases from V and 1 base from J; junction bases left unmatched: 1. Germline assignment: CDR1 SGDLS and CDR2 YYNGEE. The DNA of the CDR3 is TGTGCCAGCAGCGTAGGGACTAGCGTGAACACCGGGGAGCTGTTTTTT. This translates into CASSVGTSVNTGELFF.

This rearrangement joins TRBV4-1 to TRBJ2-3; no clear D gene. V lost 2 bases to trimming and J lost 0 bases, with 9 bases between them. Germline lookup yields CDR1 MGHRA and CDR2 YSYEKL. The CDR3 contains 15 residues. CDR3 in DNA: TGCGCCAGCAGCCAAACAGCCCCTAGCACAGATACGCAGTATTTT. It encodes CASSQTAPSTDTQYF.

The J gene is TRBJ2-2, the V gene TRBV27, with D unclear. Trimming took 5 bases from V and 1 from J, leaving 20 bases between them. CDR1 is MNHEY and CDR2 is SMNVEV in the germline V gene (reference sequence). This CDR3 has 18 amino acids. The DNA for the CDR3 is TGTGCCAGCAGTATTACGATACGTGGGTTCCAGAACACCGGGGAGCTGTTTTTT. Its translation is CASSITIRGFQNTGELFF.

The rearrangement uses TRBV7-9 and TRBJ2-3, with D hard to call. There are 11 residues in the CDR3. The germline V and J ends were trimmed by 5 bases and 0 bases, with 0 bases remaining between them. The germline gives CDR1 SEHNR, CDR2 FQNEAQ (reference sequence). The CDR3 coding sequence is TGTGCCAGCAGCAGCACAGATACGCAGTATTTT. Protein: CASSSTDTQYF.

In its sample, this clone was seen once. V is TRBV29-1 and J is TRBJ2-2, with D possibly called TRBD1 or TRBD2 (6 bases each). Trimming removed 6 bases from V and 5 bases from J, with 28 bases in between. The CDR3 is 18 residues long. The V gene's germline CDR1 is SQVTM and CDR2 ANQGSEA. This chain's CDR3 is CSVGGWDTQARRTGELFF. DNA of the CDR3: TGCAGCGTAGGAGGGTGGGACACACAGGCGAGACGGACCGGGGAGCTGTTTTTT.

The J gene is TRBJ2-1, the V gene TRBV11-3, with 8 bases aligning to TRBD2. Per the germline V gene, CDR1 is SGHNT and CDR2 is YENEEA. J gave up 0 bases and V 5 bases, and 3 bases lay outside the gene matches. The CDR3 is 15 residues long. CDR3 DNA sequence: TGTGCCAGCAGCCGGAGCGGGGGCTCCTACAATGAGCAGTTCTTC. This translates into CASSRSGGSYNEQFF.

The rearrangement joins TRBV5-4 to TRBJ2-1; maybe TRBD1 (6 bases). Germline V CDR1 and CDR2: SGHNT, YYREEE (reference sequence). V lost 0 bases to trimming and J lost 6 bases, with 7 bases between them. The CDR3 runs 13 residues. In nucleotides, the CDR3 is TGTGCCAGCAGCTTGGACAGGGCCAATGAGCAGTTCTTC. Its protein is CASSLDRANEQFF.

The chain employs TRBV27 and TRBJ1-2; 8 bases fit TRBD1. CDR1 is MNHEY and CDR2 is SMNVEV in the germline V gene (reference sequence). The CDR3 is 17 residues long. V gave up 6 bases and J gave up 2 bases; unmatched junction bases: 14. The chain's CDR3 is CASSSRSGQGENYGYTF. In DNA form, the CDR3 reads TGTGCCAGCAGCTCTCGCTCCGGACAGGGCGAGAACTATGGCTACACCTTC.

DNA for the CDR3: TGTGCCATCAGTGAGTCGGCTAGGTCCGGGAGTGGAGGCTACACCTTC. Protein: CAISESARSGSGGYTF. The rearrangement uses TRBV10-3 and TRBJ1-2; D call uncertain. Germline V CDR1 and CDR2: ENHRY, SYGVKD. This CDR3 is built from 16 residues. V lost 0 bases and J lost 8, with 19 bases in between.

V gene TRBV11-3 combines with J gene TRBJ2-1, with 7 bases fitting TRBD2. The V segment lost 5 bases and the J segment 9 bases; nucleotides outside the gene matches: 7. CDR1 and CDR2 (germline): SGHNT, YENEEA. There are 13 residues in the CDR3. The CDR3 loop is CASSGGGAGEQFF. The CDR3 bases are TGTGCCAGCAGCGGGGGAGGGGCGGGTGAGCAGTTCTTC.

The V call is TRBV6-6, the J call TRBJ1-5; D unresolved. The CDR3 has 16 residues. Trimming took off 6 bases at V and 7 bases at J, with 22 bases between the two ends. The germline gives CDR1 MNHNY, CDR2 SVGAGI (reference sequence). CDR3 sequence reads: CASSPLLGTKLQPQHF. DNA for the CDR3: TGTGCCAGCAGCCCGTTACTCGGCACAAAATTGCAGCCCCAGCATTTT.

This rearrangement joins TRBV18 to TRBJ1-5; unclear D gene. CDR3 length: 14 residues. Germline values: CDR1 KGHSH, CDR2 LQKENI. The V end was cut by 5 bases, the J end by 6 bases, with 14 bases between. CDR3 coding DNA: TGTGCCAGCTCATTGGTGGGGAGTTTTCAGCCCCAGCATTTT. It encodes CASSLVGSFQPQHF.

This clone was detected a few times. The CDR3 nucleotides are TGTGCCAGCACCTCATTAGGGGCCGACACTGAAGCTTTCTTT. Its protein is CASTSLGADTEAFF. The rearrangement uses TRBV7-9 and TRBJ1-1; a possible D gene is TRBD1 (5 bases). V was cut by 7 bases and J by 3 bases, with 15 bases left in between. Germline V lookup: CDR1 SEHNR, CDR2 FQNEAQ (reference sequence). This CDR3 comprises 14 residues.

V usage is TRBV30 and J usage is TRBJ1-1, with TRBD1 matching over 10 bases. Germline V gene sequence: CDR1 GTSNPN, CDR2 SVGIG (reference sequence). Losses at the gene ends were 0 bases for V and 3 bases for J; bases not matched to a gene: 7. The CDR3 runs 16 residues. Here the CDR3 DNA reads TGTGCCTGGAGTGTTGGAGGGACAGGGGCCCACACTGAAGCTTTCTTT. This codes for CAWSVGGTGAHTEAFF.

This clone has a single count. This rearrangement joins TRBV7-8 to TRBJ2-7, with TRBD1 matching 9 bases. Germline V gene data show CDR1 as SGHVS and CDR2 as FQNEAQ. This CDR3 is built from 15 residues. V was pared by 2 bases and J by 6 bases, with 8 bases of the junction left unmatched. The DNA of the CDR3 is TGTGCCAGCAGCTTATACGACAGGGGGACTGGCGAGCAGTACGTC. It codes for CASSLYDRGTGEQYV.

This clone came up once. This sequence joins TRBV4-1 and TRBJ2-3; 8 bases are shared with TRBD1. V was clipped by 7 bases and J by 1 base; unmatched bases: 7. The CDR3 is made up of 15 amino acids. Germline-derived CDR1 and CDR2 are MGHRA and YSYEKL. For the CDR3, the DNA is TGCGCCAGCACCCGTGGGGGACAGGGCACAGATACGCAGTATTTT. Translating gives CASTRGGQGTDTQYF.

V and J are TRBV18 and TRBJ2-1; 7 nucleotides line up with TRBD2. There are 13 residues in the CDR3. The V gene end was trimmed by 3 bases and the J gene end by 9 bases; junction bases not matched to a gene: 5. From germline, CDR1 is KGHSH and CDR2 LQKENI. CDR3 sequence reads: CASSPREWSEQFF. DNA of the CDR3: TGTGCCAGCTCACCGCGGGAGTGGAGTGAGCAGTTCTTC.

This sequence joins TRBV15 and TRBJ1-1; the D gene is possibly TRBD1 (5 bases). CDR1 is LNHNV and CDR2 is YYDKDF in the germline V gene (reference sequence). The ends were cut back, 6 bases at V and 3 bases at J, with 26 bases in the middle. The CDR3 covers 18 residues. This CDR3 reads CATRLWRGTREVDTEAFF. CDR3 DNA: TGTGCCACCAGGCTTTGGAGGGGCACACGGGAGGTTGACACTGAAGCTTTCTTT.